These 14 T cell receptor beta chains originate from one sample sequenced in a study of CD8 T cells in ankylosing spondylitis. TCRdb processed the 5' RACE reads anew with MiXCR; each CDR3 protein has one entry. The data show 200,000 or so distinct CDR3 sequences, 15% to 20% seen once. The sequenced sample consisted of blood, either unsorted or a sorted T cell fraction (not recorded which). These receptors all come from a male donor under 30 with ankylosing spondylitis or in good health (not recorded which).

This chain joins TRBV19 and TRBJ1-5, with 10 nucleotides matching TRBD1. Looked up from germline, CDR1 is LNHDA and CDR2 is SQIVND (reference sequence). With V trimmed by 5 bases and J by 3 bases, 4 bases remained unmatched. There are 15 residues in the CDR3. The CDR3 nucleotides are TGTGCCAGTAGTGCGGGACAGGGGATCAATCAGCCCCAGCATTTT. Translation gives CASSAGQGINQPQHF. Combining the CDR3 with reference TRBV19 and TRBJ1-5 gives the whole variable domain DGGITQSPKYLFRKEGQNVTLSCEQNLNHDAMYWYRQDPGQGLRLIYYSQIVNDFQKGDIAEGYSVSREKKESFPLTVTSAQKNPTAFYLCASSAGQGINQPQHFGDGTRLSIL.

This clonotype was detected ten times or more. The CDR3 nucleotides are TGTGCCAGCAGAGGCTTTTCCTACAATGAGCAGTTCTTC. Translating gives CASRGFSYNEQFF. The chain is built from TRBV2 and TRBJ2-1; D is uncertain. V was pared by 6 bases and J by 1 base, with 7 bases between. Germline CDR1 and CDR2: SNHLY and FYNNEI. This CDR3 has 13 amino acids.

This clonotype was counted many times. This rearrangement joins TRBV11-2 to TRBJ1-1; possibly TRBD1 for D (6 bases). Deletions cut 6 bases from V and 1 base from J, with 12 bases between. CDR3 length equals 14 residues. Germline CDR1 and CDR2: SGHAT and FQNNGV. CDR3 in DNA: TGTGCCAGCAGTTTCACGACAGGGAACACTGAAGCTTTCTTT. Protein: CASSFTTGNTEAFF.

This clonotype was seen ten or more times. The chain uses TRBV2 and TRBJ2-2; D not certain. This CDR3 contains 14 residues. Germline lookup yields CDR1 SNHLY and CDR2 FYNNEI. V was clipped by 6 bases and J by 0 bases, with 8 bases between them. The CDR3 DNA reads TGTGCCAGCAGGCAACGGACGAACACCGGGGAGCTGTTTTTT. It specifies CASRQRTNTGELFF.

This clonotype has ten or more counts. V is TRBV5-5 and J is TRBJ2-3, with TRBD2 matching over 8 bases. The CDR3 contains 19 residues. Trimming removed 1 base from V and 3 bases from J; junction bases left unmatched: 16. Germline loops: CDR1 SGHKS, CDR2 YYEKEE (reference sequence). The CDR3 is CASSLFLQTSSGRTDTQYF. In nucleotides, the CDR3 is TGTGCCAGCAGCTTGTTTTTACAGACCTCGAGCGGGAGAACAGATACGCAGTATTTT.

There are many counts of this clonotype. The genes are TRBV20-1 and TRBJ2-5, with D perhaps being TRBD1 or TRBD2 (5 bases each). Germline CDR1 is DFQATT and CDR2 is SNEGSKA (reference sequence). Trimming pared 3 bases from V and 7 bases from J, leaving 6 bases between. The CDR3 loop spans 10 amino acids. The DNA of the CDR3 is TGCAGTGCTAGGAGGGGGACCCAGTACTTC. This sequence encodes CSARRGTQYF.

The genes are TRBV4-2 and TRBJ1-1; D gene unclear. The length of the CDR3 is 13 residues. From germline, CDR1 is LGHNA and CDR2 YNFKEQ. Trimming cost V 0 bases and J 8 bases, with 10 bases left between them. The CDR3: CASSQDRRVEAFF. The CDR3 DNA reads TGTGCCAGCAGCCAAGACAGGAGGGTAGAAGCTTTCTTT.

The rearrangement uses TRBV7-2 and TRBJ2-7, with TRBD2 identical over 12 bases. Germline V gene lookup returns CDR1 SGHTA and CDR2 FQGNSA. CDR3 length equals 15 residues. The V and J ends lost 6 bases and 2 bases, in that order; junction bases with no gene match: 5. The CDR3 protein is CASRETSGSPYEQYV. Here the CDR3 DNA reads TGTGCCAGCAGAGAGACTAGCGGGAGCCCCTACGAGCAGTACGTC.

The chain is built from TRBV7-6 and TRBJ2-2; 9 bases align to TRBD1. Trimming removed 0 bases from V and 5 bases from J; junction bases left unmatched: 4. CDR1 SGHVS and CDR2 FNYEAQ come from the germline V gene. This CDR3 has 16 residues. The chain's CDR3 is CASSLAPTGGTGELFF. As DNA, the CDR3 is TGTGCCAGCAGCTTAGCGCCGACAGGGGGGACCGGGGAGCTGTTTTTT.

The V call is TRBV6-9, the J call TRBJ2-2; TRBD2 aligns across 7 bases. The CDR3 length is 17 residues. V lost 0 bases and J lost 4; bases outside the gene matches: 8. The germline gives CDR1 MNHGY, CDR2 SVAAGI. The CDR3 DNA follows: TGTGCCAGCAGTTATTCGACAAGGACGGGAGGCACCGGGGAGCTGTTTTTT. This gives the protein CASSYSTRTGGTGELFF.

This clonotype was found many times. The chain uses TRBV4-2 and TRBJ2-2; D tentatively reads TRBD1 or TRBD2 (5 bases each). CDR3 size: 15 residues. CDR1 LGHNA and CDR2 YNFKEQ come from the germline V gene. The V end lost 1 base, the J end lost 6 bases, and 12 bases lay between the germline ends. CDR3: CASSQVLGDAGELFF. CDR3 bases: TGTGCCAGCAGCCAAGTTCTCGGGGACGCCGGGGAGCTGTTTTTT.

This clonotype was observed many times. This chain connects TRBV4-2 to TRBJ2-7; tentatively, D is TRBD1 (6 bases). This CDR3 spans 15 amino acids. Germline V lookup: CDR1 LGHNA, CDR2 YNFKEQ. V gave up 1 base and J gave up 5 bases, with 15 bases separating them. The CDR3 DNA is TGTGCCAGCAGCCAAGTAGGGGGTGGAGGCCACGAGCAGTACTTC. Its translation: CASSQVGGGGHEQYF.

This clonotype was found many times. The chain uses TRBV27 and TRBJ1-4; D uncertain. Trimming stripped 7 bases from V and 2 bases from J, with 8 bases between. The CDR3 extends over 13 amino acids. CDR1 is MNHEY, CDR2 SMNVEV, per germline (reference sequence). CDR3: CASMGRTNEKLFF. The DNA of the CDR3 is TGTGCCAGCATGGGAAGGACTAATGAAAAACTGTTTTTT. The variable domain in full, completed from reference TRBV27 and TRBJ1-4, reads EAQVTQNPRYLITVTGKKLTVTCSQNMNHEYMSWYRQDPGLGLRQIYYSMNVEVTDKGDVPEGYKVSRKEKRNFPLILESPSPNQTSLYFCASMGRTNEKLFFGSGTQLSVL.

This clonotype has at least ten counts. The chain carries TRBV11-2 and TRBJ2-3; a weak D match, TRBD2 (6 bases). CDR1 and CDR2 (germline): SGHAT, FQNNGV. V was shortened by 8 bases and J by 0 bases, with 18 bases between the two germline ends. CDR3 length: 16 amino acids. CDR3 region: CASGNLGEVSTDTQYF. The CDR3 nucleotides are TGTGCCAGCGGGAATCTTGGGGAGGTCAGCACAGATACGCAGTATTTT.